The subject of this entry is one T cell receptor beta chain. 60 Vbeta and 13 Jbeta primers were used in PCR. Only in-frame clones appear in the TCRdb table, and some are missing; sequencing was by immunoSEQ multiplex PCR. Here the sample spans roughly 160,000 clones, roughly four fifths being singletons. The data originate from a study of cytomegalovirus exposure and HLA in healthy donors. Donors were ostensibly healthy at sampling, although undocumented immune exposures were probable. Trimming cost V 4 bases and J 8 bases; bases outside gene matches: 7. The CDR3 covers 15 residues. Germline V gene lookup returns CDR1 SGDLS and CDR2 YYNGEE.

V is TRBV9 and J is TRBJ2-2; 11 nucleotides align to TRBD2. Sequencing used PBMCs. This receptor was identified in a man aged 50-60 years in good health and CMV-seropositive. The DNA for the CDR3 is TGTGCCAGCAGCATCGGGACTAGCGGTGAGGGGGAGCTGTTTTTT. Encoded protein: CASSIGTSGEGELFF.